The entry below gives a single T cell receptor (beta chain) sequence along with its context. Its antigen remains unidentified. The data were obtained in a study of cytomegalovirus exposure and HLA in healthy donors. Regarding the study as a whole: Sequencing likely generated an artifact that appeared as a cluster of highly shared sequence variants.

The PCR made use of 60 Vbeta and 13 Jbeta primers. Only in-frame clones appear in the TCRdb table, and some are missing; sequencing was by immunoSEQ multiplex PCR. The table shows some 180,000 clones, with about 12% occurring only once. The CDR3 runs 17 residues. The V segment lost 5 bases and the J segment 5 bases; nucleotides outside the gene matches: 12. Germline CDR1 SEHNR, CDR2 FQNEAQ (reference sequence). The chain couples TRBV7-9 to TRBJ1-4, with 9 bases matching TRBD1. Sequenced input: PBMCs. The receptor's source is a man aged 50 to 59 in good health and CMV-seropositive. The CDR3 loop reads CASSITPGQGPNEKLFF. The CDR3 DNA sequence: TGTGCCAGCAGCATAACTCCGGGACAGGGACCCAATGAAAAACTGTTTTTT.